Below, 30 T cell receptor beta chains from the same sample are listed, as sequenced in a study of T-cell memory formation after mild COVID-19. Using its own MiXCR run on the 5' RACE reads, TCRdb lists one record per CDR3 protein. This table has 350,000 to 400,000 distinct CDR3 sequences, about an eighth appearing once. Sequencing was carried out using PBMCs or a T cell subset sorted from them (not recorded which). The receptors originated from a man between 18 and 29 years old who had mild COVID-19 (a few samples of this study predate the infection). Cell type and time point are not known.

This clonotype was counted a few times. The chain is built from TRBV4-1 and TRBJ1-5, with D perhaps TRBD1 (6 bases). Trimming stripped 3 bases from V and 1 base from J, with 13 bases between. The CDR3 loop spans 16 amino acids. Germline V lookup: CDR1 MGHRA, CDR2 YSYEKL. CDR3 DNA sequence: TGCGCCAGCAGCCATGAAGGGGGGGGGAGCAATCAGCCCCAGCATTTT. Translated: CASSHEGGGSNQPQHF.

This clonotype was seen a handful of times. CDR3 in amino acids: CASSLGPGTVGEQYF. CDR3 bases: TGTGCCAGCAGTCTCGGCCCCGGGACCGTGGGAGAGCAGTACTTC. This chain uses TRBV12-3 or TRBV12-4 with TRBJ2-7; D may match TRBD1 or TRBD2 (5 bases each). The V end lost 5 bases, the J end lost 7 bases, and 21 bases lay between the germline ends. The CDR3 is made up of 15 amino acids.

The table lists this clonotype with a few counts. CDR3 DNA sequence: TGTGCCAGCACTCCGGGGGGGGAGGGGGCAGATACGCAGTATTTT. Residues: CASTPGGEGADTQYF. The chain joins TRBV27 to TRBJ2-3, with 8 bases matching TRBD2. J lost 4 bases, V lost 7 bases, and 10 bases had no gene match. The CDR3 is made up of 15 amino acids. In germline, CDR1 is MNHEY, CDR2 SMNVEV (reference sequence).

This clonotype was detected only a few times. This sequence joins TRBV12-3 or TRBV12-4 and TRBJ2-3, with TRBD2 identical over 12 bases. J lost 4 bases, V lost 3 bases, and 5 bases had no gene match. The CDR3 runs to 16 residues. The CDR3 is CASSLLAGGPADTQYF. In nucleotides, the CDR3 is TGTGCCAGCAGTTTGCTAGCGGGGGGGCCTGCAGATACGCAGTATTTT.

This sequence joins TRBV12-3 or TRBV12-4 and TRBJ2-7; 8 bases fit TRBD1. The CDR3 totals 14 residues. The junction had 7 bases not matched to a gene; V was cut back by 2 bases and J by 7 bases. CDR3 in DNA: TGTGCCAGCAGTTTACGGGAGACAGGGGAGGAGCAGTACTTC. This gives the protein CASSLRETGEEQYF.

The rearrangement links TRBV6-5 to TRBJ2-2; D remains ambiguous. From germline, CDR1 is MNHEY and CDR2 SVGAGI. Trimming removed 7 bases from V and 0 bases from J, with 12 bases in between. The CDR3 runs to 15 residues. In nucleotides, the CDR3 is TGTGCCAGCACCACGAGGCTAGCGAACACCGGGGAGCTGTTTTTT. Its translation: CASTTRLANTGELFF.

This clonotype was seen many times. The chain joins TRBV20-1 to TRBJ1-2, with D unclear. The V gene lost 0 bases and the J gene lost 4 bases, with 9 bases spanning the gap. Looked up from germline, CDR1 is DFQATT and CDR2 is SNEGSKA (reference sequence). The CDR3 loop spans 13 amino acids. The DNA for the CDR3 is TGCAGTGCTAGAGACTCGAAAGGCTATGGCTACACCTTC. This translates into CSARDSKGYGYTF.

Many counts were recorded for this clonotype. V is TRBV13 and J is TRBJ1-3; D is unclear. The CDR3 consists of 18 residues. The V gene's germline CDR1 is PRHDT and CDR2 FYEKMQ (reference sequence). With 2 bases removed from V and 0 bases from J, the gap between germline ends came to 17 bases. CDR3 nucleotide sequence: TGTGCCAGCAGCTTATTTCCGGTCGCGGGATTCTCTGGAAACACCATATATTTT. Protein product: CASSLFPVAGFSGNTIYF.

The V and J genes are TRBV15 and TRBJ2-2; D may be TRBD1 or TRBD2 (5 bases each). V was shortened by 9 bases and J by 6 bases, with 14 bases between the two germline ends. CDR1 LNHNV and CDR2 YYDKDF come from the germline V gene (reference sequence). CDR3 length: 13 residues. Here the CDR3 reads CATRGARAGELFF. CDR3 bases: TGTGCCACTAGGGGAGCGAGGGCCGGGGAGCTGTTTTTT. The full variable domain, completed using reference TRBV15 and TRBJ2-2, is DAMVIQNPRYQVTQFGKPVTLSCSQTLNHNVMYWYQQKSSQAPKLLFHYYDKDFNNEADTPDNFQSRRPNTSFCFLDIRSPGLGDTAMYLCATRGARAGELFFGEGSRLTVL.

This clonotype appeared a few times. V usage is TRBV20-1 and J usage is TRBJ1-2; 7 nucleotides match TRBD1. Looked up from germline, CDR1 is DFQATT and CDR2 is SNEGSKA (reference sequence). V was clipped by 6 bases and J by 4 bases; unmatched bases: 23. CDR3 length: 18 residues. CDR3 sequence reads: CSAPTQGIRGVGIYGYTF. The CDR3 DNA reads TGCAGTGCACCTACACAGGGGATAAGAGGAGTTGGAATCTATGGCTACACCTTC.

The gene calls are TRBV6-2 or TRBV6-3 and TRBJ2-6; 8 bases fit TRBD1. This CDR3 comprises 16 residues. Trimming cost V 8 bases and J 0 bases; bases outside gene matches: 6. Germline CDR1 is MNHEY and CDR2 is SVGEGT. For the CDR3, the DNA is TGTGCCAGCTGCGACAGGGGCTACTCTGGGGCCAACGTCCTGACTTTC. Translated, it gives CASCDRGYSGANVLTF.

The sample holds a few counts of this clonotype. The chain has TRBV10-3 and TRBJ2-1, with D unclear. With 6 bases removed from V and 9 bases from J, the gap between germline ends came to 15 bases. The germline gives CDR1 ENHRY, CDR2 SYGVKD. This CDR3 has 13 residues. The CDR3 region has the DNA TGTGCCATCAGCGCATCATCACCCCCTGAGCAGTTCTTC. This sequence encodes CAISASSPPEQFF.

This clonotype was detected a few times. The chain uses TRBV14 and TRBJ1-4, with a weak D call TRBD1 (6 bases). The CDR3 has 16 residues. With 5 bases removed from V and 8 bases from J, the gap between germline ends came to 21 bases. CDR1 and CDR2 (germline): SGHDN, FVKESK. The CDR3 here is CASSFQRPGTLEKLFF. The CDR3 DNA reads TGTGCCAGCAGCTTTCAACGCCCCGGGACATTAGAAAAACTGTTTTTT.

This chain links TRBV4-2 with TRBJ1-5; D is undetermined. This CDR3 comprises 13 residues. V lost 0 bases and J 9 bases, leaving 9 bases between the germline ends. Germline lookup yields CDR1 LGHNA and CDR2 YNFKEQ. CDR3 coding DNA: TGTGCCAGCAGCCAAGAGGTAGCGTTGCCCCAGCATTTT. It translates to CASSQEVALPQHF.

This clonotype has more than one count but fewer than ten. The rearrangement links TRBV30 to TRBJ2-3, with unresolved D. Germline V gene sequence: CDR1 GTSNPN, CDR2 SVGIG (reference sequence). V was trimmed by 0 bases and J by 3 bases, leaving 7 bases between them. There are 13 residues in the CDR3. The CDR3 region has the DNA TGTGCCTGGAGTGTAGCTCTTACAGATACGCAGTATTTT. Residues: CAWSVALTDTQYF.

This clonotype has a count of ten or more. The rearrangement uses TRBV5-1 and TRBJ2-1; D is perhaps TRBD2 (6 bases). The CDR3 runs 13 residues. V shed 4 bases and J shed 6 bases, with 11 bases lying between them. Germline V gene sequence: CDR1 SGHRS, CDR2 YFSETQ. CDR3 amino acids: CASSGTGFNEQFF. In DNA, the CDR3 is TGCGCCAGCAGCGGGACTGGTTTCAATGAGCAGTTCTTC.

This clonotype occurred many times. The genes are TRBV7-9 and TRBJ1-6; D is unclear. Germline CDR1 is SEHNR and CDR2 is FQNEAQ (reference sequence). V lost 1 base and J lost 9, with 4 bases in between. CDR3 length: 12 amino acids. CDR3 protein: CASSLERSPLHF. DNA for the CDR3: TGTGCCAGCAGCTTAGAACGTTCACCCCTCCACTTT.

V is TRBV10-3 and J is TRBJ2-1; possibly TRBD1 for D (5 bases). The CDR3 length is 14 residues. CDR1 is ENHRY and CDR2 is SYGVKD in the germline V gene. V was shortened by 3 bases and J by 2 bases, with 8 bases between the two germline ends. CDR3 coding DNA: TGTGCCATCAGTGAAGACAGAGCCTACAATGAGCAGTTCTTC. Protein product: CAISEDRAYNEQFF.

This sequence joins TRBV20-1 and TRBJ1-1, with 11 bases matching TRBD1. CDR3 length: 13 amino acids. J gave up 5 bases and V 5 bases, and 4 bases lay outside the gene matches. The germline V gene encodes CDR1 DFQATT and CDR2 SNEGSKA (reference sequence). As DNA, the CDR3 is TGCAGTGCTGGACAGGGGGCGGAGACTGAAGCTTTCTTT. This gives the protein CSAGQGAETEAFF.

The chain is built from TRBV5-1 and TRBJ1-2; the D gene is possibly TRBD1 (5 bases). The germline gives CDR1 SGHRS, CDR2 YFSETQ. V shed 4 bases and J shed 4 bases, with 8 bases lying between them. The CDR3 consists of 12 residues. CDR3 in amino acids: CASSGGIYGYTF. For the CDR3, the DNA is TGCGCCAGCAGCGGGGGGATCTATGGCTACACCTTC.

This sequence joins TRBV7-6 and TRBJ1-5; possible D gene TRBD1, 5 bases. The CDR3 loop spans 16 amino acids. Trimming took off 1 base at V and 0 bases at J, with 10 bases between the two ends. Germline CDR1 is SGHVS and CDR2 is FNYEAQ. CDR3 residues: CASSLGQPYSNQPQHF. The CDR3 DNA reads TGTGCCAGCAGCTTAGGACAGCCCTATAGCAATCAGCCCCAGCATTTT.

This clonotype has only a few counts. The CDR3 region has the DNA TGTGCCAGCAGTTCACTAACAGGGGGCGCCTACGAGCAGTACTTC. The encoded protein is CASSSLTGGAYEQYF. The genes are TRBV28 and TRBJ2-7; 9 bases are shared with TRBD1. Germline V gives CDR1 MDHEN, CDR2 SYDVKM. The CDR3 totals 15 residues. V was pared by 4 bases and J by 2 bases, with 6 bases of the junction left unmatched.

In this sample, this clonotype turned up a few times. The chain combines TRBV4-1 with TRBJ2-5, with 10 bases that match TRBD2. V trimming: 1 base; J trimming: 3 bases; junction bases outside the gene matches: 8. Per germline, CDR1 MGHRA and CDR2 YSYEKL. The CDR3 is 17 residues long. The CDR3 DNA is TGCGCCAGCAGCCAAGGGGCGGGACTAGCGAGTAAAGAGACCCAGTACTTC. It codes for CASSQGAGLASKETQYF.

The CDR3 region has the DNA TGTGCCAGCAGCGGCGTAGCGGGGGGGCCCCCAGATACGCAGTATTTT. It translates to CASSGVAGGPPDTQYF. This chain uses TRBV9 with TRBJ2-3, with 11 bases aligning to TRBD2. Germline loops: CDR1 SGDLS, CDR2 YYNGEE. The V gene end was trimmed by 3 bases and the J gene end by 4 bases; junction bases not matched to a gene: 7. This CDR3 is built from 16 residues.

CDR3 nucleotides: TGTGCCAGCAGCTTAGGCACGAATGAGCAGTTCTTC. Translating it yields CASSLGTNEQFF. This chain links TRBV7-2 with TRBJ2-1; D ambiguous. The CDR3 extends over 12 amino acids. Trimming removed 1 base from V and 7 bases from J, with 5 bases in between. The germline V gene encodes CDR1 SGHTA and CDR2 FQGNSA.

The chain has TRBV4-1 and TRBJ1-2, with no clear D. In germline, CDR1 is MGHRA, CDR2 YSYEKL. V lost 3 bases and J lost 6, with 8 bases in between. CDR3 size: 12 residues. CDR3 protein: CASSQTYNGYTF. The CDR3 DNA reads TGCGCCAGCAGCCAGACGTATAATGGCTACACCTTC.

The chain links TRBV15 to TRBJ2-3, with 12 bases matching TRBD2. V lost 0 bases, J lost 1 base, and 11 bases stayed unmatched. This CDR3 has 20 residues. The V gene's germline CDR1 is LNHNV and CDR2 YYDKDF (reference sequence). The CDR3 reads CATSRDTSGGPPPGTDTQYF. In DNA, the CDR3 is TGTGCCACCAGCAGAGATACTAGCGGGGGGCCCCCTCCTGGCACAGATACGCAGTATTTT.

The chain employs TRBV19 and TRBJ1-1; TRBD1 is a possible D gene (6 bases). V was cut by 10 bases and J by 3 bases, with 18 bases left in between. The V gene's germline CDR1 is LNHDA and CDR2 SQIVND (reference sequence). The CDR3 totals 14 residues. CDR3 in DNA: TGTGCCACCCTAGAACCGGGACACTACACTGAAGCTTTCTTT. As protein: CATLEPGHYTEAFF.

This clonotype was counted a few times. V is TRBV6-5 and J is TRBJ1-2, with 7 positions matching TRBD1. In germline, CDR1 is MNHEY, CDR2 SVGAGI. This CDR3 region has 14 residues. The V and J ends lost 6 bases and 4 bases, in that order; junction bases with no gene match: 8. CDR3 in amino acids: CASRKKQGIYGYTF. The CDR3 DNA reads TGTGCCAGCAGGAAAAAACAGGGGATCTATGGCTACACCTTC.

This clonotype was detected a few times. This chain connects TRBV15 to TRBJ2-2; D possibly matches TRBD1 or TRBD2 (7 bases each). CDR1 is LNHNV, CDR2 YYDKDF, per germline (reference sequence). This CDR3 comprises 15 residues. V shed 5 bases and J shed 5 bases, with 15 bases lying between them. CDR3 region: CATSSAGGGTGELFF. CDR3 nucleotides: TGTGCCACCAGCTCTGCAGGGGGGGGGACCGGGGAGCTGTTTTTT.